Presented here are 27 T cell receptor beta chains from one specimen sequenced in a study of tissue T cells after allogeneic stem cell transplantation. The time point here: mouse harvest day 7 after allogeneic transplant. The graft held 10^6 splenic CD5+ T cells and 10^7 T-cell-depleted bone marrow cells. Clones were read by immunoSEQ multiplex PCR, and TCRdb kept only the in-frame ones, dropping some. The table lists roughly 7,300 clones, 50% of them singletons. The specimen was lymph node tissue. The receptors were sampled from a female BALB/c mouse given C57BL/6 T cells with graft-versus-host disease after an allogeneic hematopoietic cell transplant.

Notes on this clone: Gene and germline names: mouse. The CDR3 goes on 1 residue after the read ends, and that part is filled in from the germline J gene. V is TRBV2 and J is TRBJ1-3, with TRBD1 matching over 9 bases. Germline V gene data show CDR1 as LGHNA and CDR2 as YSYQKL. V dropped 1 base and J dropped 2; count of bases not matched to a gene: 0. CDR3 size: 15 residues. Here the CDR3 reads CASSQGDRAGNTLYF. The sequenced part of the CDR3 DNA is TGTGCCAGCAGCCAAGGGGACAGGGCTGGAAATACGCTCTAT.

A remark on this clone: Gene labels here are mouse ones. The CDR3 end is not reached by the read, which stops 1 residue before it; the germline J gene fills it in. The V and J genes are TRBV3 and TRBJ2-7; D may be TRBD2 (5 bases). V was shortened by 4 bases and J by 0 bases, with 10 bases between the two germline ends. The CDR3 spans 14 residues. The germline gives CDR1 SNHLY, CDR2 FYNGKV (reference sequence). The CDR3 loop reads CASSSYWSSYEQYF. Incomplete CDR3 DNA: TGTGCCAGCAGCTCCTACTGGAGCTCCTATGAACAGTAC.

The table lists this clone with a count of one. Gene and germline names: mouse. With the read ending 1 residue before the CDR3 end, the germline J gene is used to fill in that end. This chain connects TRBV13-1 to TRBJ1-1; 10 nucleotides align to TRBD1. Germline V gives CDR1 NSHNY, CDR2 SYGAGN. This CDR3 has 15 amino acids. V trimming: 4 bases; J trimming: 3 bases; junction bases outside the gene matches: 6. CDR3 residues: CASSRQGAGDTEVFF. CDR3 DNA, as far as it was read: TGTGCCAGCAGTAGACAGGGGGCGGGGGACACAGAAGTCTTC.

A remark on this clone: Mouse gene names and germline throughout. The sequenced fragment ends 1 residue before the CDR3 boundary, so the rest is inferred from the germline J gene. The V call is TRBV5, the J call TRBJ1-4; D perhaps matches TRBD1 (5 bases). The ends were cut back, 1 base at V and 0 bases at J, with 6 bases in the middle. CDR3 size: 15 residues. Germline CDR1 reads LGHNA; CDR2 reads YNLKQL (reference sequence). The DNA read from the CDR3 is TGTGCCAGCAGCCAAGGGACAATTTCCAACGAAAGATTATTT. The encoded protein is CASSQGTISNERLF. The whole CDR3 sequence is CASSQGTISNERLFF.

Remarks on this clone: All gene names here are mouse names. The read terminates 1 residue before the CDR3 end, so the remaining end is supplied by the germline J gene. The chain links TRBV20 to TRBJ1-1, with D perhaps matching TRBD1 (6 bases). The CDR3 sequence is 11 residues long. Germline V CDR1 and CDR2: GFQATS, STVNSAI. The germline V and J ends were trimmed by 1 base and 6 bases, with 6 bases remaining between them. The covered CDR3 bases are TGTGGTGCTAGGGCAGGGGCAGAAGTCTTC. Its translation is CGARAGAEVF. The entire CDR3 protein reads CGARAGAEVFF.

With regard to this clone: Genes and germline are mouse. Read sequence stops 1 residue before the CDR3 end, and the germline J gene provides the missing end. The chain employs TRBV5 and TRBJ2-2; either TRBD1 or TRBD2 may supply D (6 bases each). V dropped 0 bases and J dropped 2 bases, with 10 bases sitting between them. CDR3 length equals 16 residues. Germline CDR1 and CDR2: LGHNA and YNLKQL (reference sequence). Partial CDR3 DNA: TGTGCCAGCAGCCAAGAATGGGGGCTGAACACCGGGCAGCTCTAC. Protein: CASSQEWGLNTGQLY. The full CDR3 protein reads CASSQEWGLNTGQLYF.

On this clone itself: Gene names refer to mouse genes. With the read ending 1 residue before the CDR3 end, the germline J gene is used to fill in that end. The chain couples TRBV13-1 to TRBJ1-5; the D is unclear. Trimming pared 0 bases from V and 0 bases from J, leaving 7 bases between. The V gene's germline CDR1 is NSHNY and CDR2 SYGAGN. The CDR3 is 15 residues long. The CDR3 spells CASSDASDNNQAPLF. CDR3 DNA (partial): TGTGCCAGCAGTGATGCATCAGATAACAACCAGGCTCCGCTT.

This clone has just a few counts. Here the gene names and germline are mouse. The CDR3 bases that were read are TGTGCCAGCAGCCCCTGGGGTTCTAGTGCAGAAACGCTGTAT. As protein: CASSPWGSSAETLY. The entire CDR3 sequence reads CASSPWGSSAETLYF. The chain couples TRBV3 to TRBJ2-3, with D possibly being TRBD2 (6 bases). The read comes to an end 1 residue before the CDR3 does, leaving the germline J gene to fill in the end. This CDR3 is 15 amino acids long. Per the germline V gene, CDR1 is SNHLY and CDR2 is FYNGKV (reference sequence). V shed 5 bases and J shed 0 bases, with 12 bases lying between them.

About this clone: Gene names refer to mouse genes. CDR3 sequence: CASSLRDWGQDTQYF. CDR3 DNA, as far as it was read: TGTGCCAGCAGCCTCCGGGACTGGGGGCAAGACACCCAGTAC. The gene calls are TRBV5 and TRBJ2-5; 11 bases fit TRBD2. Read sequence stops 1 residue before the CDR3 end, and the germline J gene provides the missing end. V dropped 4 bases and J dropped 3; count of bases not matched to a gene: 3. From germline, CDR1 is LGHNA and CDR2 YNLKQL (reference sequence). This CDR3 contains 15 residues.

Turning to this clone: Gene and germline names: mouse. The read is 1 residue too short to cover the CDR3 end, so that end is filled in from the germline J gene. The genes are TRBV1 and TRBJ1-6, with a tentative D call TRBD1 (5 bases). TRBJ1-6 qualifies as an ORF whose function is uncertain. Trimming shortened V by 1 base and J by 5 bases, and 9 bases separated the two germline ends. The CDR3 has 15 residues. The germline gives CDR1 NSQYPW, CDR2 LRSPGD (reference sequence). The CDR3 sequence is CTCSAGVGHNSPLYF. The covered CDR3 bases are TGCACCTGCAGTGCAGGGGTGGGGCATAATTCGCCCCTCTAC.

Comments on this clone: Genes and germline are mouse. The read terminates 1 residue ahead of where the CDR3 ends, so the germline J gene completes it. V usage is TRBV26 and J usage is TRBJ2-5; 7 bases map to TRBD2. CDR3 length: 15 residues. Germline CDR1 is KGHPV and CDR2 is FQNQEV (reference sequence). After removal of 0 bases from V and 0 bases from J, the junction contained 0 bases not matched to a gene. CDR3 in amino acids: CASSLSGGNQDTQYF. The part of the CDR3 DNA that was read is TGTGCCAGCAGTCTGTCGGGGGGGAACCAAGACACCCAGTAC.

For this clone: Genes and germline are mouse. Incomplete CDR3 DNA: TGCACCTGCAGTGCGACAGGGGCCTCCTATGAACAGTAC. Encoded protein: CTCSATGASYEQY. The whole CDR3 protein is CTCSATGASYEQYF. This chain joins TRBV1 and TRBJ2-7; 8 nucleotides align to TRBD1. Read data end 1 residue before the CDR3 end; the end is taken from the germline J gene. Germline V gives CDR1 NSQYPW, CDR2 LRSPGD (reference sequence). The V gene end was trimmed by 3 bases and the J gene end by 0 bases; junction bases not matched to a gene: 1. This CDR3 comprises 14 residues.

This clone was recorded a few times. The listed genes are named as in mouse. CDR3 protein: CASSLDFGGAGAETLYF. CDR3 DNA, as far as it was read: TGTGCAAGCAGCTTAGATTTTGGGGGGGCGGGTGCAGAAACGCTGTAT. V and J are TRBV16 and TRBJ2-3; TRBD2 agrees at 9 bases. The read is 1 residue too short to cover the CDR3 end, so that end is filled in from the germline J gene. CDR1 is SGHSA, CDR2 FRNQAP, per germline. Unmatched junction bases numbered 5, after V lost 0 bases and J lost 1 base. The CDR3 covers 17 residues.

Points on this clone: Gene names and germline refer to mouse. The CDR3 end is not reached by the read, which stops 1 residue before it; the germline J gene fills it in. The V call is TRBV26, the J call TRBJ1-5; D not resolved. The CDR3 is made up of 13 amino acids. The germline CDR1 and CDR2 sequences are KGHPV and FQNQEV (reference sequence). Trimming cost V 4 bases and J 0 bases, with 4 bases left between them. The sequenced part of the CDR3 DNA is TGTGCCAGCAGTCCACATAACAACCAGGCTCCGCTT. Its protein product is CASSPHNNQAPL. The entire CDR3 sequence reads CASSPHNNQAPLF.

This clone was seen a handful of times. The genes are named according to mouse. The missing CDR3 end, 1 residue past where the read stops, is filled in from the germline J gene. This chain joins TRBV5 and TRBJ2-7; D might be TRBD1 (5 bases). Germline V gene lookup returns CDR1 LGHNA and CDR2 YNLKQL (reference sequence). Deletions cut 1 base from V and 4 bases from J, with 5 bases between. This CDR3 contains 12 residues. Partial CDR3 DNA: TGTGCCAGCAGCCAAGGGACATATGAACAGTAC. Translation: CASSQGTYEQY. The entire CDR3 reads CASSQGTYEQYF.

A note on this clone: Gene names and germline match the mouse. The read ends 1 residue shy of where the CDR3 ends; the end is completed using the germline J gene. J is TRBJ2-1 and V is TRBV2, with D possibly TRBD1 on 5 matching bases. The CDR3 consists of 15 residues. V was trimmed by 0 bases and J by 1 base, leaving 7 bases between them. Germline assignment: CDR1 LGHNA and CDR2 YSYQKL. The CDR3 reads CASSQEDRNYAEQFF. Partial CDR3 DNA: TGTGCCAGCAGCCAAGAAGACAGAAACTATGCTGAGCAGTTC.

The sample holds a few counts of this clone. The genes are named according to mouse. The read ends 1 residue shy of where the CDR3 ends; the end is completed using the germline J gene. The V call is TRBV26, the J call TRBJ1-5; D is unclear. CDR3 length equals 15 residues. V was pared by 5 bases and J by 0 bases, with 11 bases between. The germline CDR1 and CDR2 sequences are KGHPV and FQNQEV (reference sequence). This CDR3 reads CASSGSTNNNQAPLF. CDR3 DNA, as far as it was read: TGTGCCAGCAGTGGTTCGACAAATAACAACCAGGCTCCGCTT.

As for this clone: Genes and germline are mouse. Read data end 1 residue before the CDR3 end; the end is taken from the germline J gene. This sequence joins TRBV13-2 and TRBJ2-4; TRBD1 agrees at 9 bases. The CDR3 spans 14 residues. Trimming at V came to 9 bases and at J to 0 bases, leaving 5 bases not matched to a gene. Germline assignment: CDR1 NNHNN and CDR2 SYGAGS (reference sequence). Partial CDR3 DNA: TGTGCCATCGGGACAGGGAATAGTCAAAACACCTTGTAC. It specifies CAIGTGNSQNTLY. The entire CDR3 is CAIGTGNSQNTLYF.

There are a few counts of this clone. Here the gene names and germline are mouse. CDR3 region: CASSLSGIEQYF. The covered CDR3 bases are TGTGCCAGCAGTCTGTCAGGGATTGAACAGTAC. The genes are TRBV26 and TRBJ2-7, with D uncertain. The sequenced fragment ends 1 residue before the CDR3 boundary, so the rest is inferred from the germline J gene. The CDR3 runs 12 residues. CDR1 KGHPV and CDR2 FQNQEV come from the germline V gene (reference sequence). V was trimmed by 0 bases and J by 6 bases, leaving 6 bases between them.

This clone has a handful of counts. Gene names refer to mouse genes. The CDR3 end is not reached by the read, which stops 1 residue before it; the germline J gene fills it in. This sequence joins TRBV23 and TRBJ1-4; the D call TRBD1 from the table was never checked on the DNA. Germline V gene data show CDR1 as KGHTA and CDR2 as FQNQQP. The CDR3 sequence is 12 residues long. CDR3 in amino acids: CSSSPGNERLFF. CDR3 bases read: TGCTCCAGCAGCCCAGGCAACGAAAGATTATTT.

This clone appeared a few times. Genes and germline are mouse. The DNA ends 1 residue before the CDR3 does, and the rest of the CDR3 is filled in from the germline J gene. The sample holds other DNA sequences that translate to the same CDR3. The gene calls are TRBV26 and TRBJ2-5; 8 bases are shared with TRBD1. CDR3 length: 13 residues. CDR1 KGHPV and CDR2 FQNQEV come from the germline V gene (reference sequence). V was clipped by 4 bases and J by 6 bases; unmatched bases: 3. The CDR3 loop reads CASSPRGQDTQYF. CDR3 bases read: TGTGCCAGCAGTCCCAGGGGGCAGGACACCCAGTAC.

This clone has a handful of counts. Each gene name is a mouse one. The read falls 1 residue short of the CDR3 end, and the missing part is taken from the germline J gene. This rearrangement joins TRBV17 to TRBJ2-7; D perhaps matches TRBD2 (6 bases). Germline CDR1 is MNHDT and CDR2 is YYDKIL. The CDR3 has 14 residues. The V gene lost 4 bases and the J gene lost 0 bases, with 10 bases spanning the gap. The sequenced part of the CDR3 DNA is TGTGCTAGCAGTATAGGGGACTACTCCTATGAACAGTAC. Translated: CASSIGDYSYEQY. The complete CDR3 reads CASSIGDYSYEQYF.

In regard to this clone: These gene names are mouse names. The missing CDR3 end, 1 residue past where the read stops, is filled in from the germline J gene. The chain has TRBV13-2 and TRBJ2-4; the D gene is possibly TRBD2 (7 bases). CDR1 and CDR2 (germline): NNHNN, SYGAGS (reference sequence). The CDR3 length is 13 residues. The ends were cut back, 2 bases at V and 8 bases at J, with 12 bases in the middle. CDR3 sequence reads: CASGEGGRGTLYF. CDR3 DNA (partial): TGTGCCAGCGGTGAAGGGGGGCGGGGCACCTTGTAC.

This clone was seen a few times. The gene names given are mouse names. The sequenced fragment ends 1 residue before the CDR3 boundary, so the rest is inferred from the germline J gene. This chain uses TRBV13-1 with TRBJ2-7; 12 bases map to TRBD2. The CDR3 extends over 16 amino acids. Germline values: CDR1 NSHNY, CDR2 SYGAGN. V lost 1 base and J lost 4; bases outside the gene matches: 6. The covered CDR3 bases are TGTGCCAGCAGTGATTGGGACTGGGGGGCCCGATATGAACAGTAC. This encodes CASSDWDWGARYEQY. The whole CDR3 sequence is CASSDWDWGARYEQYF.

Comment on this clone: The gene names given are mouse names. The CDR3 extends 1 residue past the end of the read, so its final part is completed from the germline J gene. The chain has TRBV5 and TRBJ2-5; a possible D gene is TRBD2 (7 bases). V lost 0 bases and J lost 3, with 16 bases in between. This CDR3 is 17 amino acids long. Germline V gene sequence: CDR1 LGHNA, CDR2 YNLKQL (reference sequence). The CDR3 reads CASSQDRGGFRQDTQYF. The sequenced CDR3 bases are TGTGCCAGCAGCCAAGATAGGGGGGGGTTTAGGCAAGACACCCAGTAC.

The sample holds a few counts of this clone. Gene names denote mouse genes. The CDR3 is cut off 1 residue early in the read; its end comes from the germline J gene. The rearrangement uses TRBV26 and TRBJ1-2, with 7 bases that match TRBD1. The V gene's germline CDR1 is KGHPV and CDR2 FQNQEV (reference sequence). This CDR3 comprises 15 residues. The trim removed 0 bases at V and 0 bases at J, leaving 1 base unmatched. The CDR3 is CASSLSGTANSDYTF. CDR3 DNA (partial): TGTGCCAGCAGTCTGTCCGGGACAGCAAACTCCGACTACACC. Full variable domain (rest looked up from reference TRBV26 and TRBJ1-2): NSKVIQTPRYLVKGQGQKAKMRCIPEKGHPVVFWYQQNKNNEFKFLINFQNQEVLQQIDMTEKRFSAECPSNSPCSLEIQSSEAGDSALYLCASSLSGTANSDYTFGSGTRLLVI.

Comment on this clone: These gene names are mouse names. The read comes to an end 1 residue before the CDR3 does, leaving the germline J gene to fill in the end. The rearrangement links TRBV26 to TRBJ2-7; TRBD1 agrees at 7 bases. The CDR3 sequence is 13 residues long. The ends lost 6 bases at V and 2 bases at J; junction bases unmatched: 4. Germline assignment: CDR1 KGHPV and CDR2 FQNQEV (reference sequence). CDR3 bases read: TGTGCCAGCAGCACCGGGACAGCCTATGAACAGTAC. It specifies CASSTGTAYEQY. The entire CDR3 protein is CASSTGTAYEQYF.